Shown below are 13 T cell receptor beta chains from a single sample sequenced in a study of cytomegalovirus exposure and HLA in healthy donors. Some clones are missing from TCRdb's copy, which holds only in-frame ones; the method was immunoSEQ multiplex PCR. Among about 150,000 clones, 85% to 90% were seen once, and the ten largest hold 2% to 2.5%. Specimen: PBMCs. These receptors all stem from a human donor in good health.

V gene TRBV12-2 combines with J gene TRBJ2-5; TRBD2, the table's D call, was not compared with the DNA. TRBV12-2 is tagged as a pseudogene. The CDR3 loop spans 21 amino acids. This CDR3 is CASRLGFRTSGRSRRGETQYF. CDR3 nucleotide sequence: TGTGCAAGTCGCTTAGGCTTCAGGACTAGCGGCCGGAGTCGGAGGGGAGAGACCCAGTACTTC.

This clone was found once. This rearrangement joins TRBV2 to TRBJ1-5; 9 bases agree with TRBD1. Germline V gives CDR1 SNHLY, CDR2 FYNNEI. J was trimmed by 3 bases and V by 2 bases; bases with no gene match: 11. The CDR3 runs to 18 residues. CDR3 DNA: TGTGCCAGCAGTGAAAGTAATTGGGACAGGGTGTACAATCAGCCCCAGCATTTT. It encodes CASSESNWDRVYNQPQHF. Full variable domain (rest looked up from reference TRBV2 and TRBJ1-5): EPEVTQTPSHQVTQMGQEVILRCVPISNHLYFYWYRQILGQKVEFLVSFYNNEISEKSEIFDDQFSVERPDGSNFTLKIRSTKLEDSAMYFCASSESNWDRVYNQPQHFGDGTRLSIL.

The rearrangement uses TRBV5-1 and TRBJ1-1, with 9 positions matching TRBD1. CDR1 and CDR2 (germline): SGHRS, YFSETQ. Trimming took 3 bases from V and 5 from J; bases not matched to a gene: 8. The CDR3 has 15 residues. CDR3 DNA: TGCGCCAGCAGCTATGTTACAGGGGGCGCAACTGAAGCTTTCTTT. It is translated as CASSYVTGGATEAFF. The full variable domain, completed using reference TRBV5-1 and TRBJ1-1, is KAGVTQTPRYLIKTRGQQVTLSCSPISGHRSVSWYQQTPGQGLQFLFEYFSETQRNKGNFPGRFSGRQFSNSRSEMNVSTLELGDSALYLCASSYVTGGATEAFFGQGTRLTVV.

This rearrangement joins TRBV30 to TRBJ2-1; no clear D. The CDR3 sequence is 11 residues long. Trimming pared 1 base from V and 8 bases from J, leaving 6 bases between. Germline CDR1 reads GTSNPN; CDR2 reads SVGIG (reference sequence). CDR3 in amino acids: CAWSERHEQFF. CDR3 coding DNA: TGTGCCTGGAGTGAGAGGCATGAGCAGTTCTTC.

This chain connects TRBV5-1 to TRBJ2-1, with 11 bases aligning to TRBD1. Germline lookup yields CDR1 SGHRS and CDR2 YFSETQ. Trimming cost V 4 bases and J 5 bases; bases outside gene matches: 8. This CDR3 contains 16 residues. In nucleotides, the CDR3 is TGCGCCAGCAGCCTTTCCGGGACAGGGGGGAACAATGAGCAGTTCTTC. Protein product: CASSLSGTGGNNEQFF.

In this sample, this clone turned up once. J is TRBJ1-3 and V is TRBV30; 7 bases align to TRBD1. This CDR3 has 15 amino acids. With 0 bases clipped from V and 6 bases from J, the junction kept 8 bases outside the gene matches. Germline V lookup: CDR1 GTSNPN, CDR2 SVGIG (reference sequence). The CDR3 nucleotides read TGTGCCTGGAGTGTACGACAGGGCCAGCCAAACACCATATATTTT. This codes for CAWSVRQGQPNTIYF. Using reference TRBV30 and TRBJ1-3 for the parts outside the CDR3, the full variable domain is SQTIHQWPATLVQPVGSPLSLECTVEGTSNPNLYWYRQAAGRGLQLLFYSVGIGQISSEVPQNLSASRPQDRQFILSSKKLLLSDSGFYLCAWSVRQGQPNTIYFGEGSWLTVV.

This chain links TRBV30 with TRBJ2-2; no definite D call. There are 14 residues in the CDR3. The V gene lost 4 bases and the J gene lost 0 bases, with 9 bases spanning the gap. Germline CDR1 GTSNPN, CDR2 SVGIG (reference sequence). CDR3 sequence (DNA): TGTGCCTGGACAGAAGTCGCGAACACCGGGGAGCTGTTTTTT. As protein: CAWTEVANTGELFF.

This clone was found once. The V gene is TRBV10-3, the J gene TRBJ2-7, with 7 bases that match TRBD2. The ends lost 0 bases at V and 2 bases at J; junction bases unmatched: 13. The germline V gene encodes CDR1 ENHRY and CDR2 SYGVKD. The CDR3 contains 18 residues. The CDR3 protein is CAISESGEGGRGTYEQYF. CDR3 DNA sequence: TGTGCCATCAGTGAGTCGGGAGAGGGTGGGAGGGGCACCTACGAGCAGTACTTC.

CDR3 sequence (DNA): TGTGCCAGCAGCCCGACGGGGAATCAGCCCCAGCATTTT. This translates into CASSPTGNQPQHF. The chain has TRBV7-2 and TRBJ1-5, with D uncertain. The V end lost 5 bases, the J end lost 4 bases, and 9 bases lay between the germline ends. CDR3 size: 13 residues. Germline assignment: CDR1 SGHTA and CDR2 FQGNSA. Based on the CDR3 plus reference TRBV7-2 and TRBJ1-5, the full variable domain is GAGVSQSPSNKVTEKGKDVELRCDPISGHTALYWYRQSLGQGLEFLIYFQGNSAPDKSGLPSDRFSAERTGGSVSTLTIQRTQQEDSAVYLCASSPTGNQPQHFGDGTRLSIL.

This rearrangement joins TRBV5-1 to TRBJ2-7; the match to TRBD2 covers 8 bases. CDR1 and CDR2 (germline): SGHRS, YFSETQ. V lost 2 bases to trimming and J lost 3 bases; unmatched junction nucleotides: 4. The CDR3 length is 14 residues. CDR3 sequence (DNA): TGCGCCAGCAGCTTAGCGGGAGTTGGCTACGAGCAGTACTTC. This codes for CASSLAGVGYEQYF.

The rearrangement uses TRBV9 and TRBJ2-1; TRBD2 is a possible D gene (6 bases). CDR1 is SGDLS, CDR2 YYNGEE, per germline. The CDR3 length is 16 residues. The V end was cut by 0 bases, the J end by 9 bases, with 19 bases between. In DNA, the CDR3 is TGTGCCAGCAGCGTAGTGACGGGGACTCCTACGGGTGAGCAGTTCTTC. The encoded protein is CASSVVTGTPTGEQFF.

The V and J genes are TRBV5-1 and TRBJ2-3; a possible D gene is TRBD2 (6 bases). CDR3 length: 14 amino acids. CDR1 is SGHRS and CDR2 is YFSETQ in the germline V gene. With 4 bases removed from V and 2 bases from J, the gap between germline ends came to 11 bases. As DNA, the CDR3 is TGCGCCAGCAGCCCCGGGGGATACACAGATACGCAGTATTTT. Translation gives CASSPGGYTDTQYF.

The chain employs TRBV6-5 and TRBJ2-7; weak D call: TRBD1 (6 bases). The CDR3 sequence is 16 residues long. The V end was cut by 0 bases, the J end by 2 bases, with 14 bases between. The germline gives CDR1 MNHEY, CDR2 SVGAGI. CDR3 nucleotide sequence: TGTGCCAGCAGTTACTCGTTAGGGACACAGACCTACGAGCAGTACTTC. Translation gives CASSYSLGTQTYEQYF.